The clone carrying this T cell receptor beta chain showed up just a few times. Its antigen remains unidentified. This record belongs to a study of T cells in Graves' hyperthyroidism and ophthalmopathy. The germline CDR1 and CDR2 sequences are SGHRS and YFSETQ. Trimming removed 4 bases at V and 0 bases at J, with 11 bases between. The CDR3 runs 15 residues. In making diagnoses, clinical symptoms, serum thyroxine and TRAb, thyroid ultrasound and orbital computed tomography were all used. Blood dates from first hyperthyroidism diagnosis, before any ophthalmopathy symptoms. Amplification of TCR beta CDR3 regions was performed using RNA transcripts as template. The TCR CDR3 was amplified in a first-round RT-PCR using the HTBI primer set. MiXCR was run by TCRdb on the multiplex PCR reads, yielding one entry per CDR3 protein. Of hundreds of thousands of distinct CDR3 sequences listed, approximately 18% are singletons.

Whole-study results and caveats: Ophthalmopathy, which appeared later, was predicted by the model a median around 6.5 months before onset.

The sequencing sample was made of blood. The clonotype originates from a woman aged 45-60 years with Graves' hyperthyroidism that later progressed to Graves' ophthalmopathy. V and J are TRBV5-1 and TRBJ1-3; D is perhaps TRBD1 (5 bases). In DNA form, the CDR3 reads TGCGCCAGCAGCCCAAGGGACGGCTCTGGAAACACCATATATTTT. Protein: CASSPRDGSGNTIYF.